The 29 T cell receptor beta chains in this list originate from one sample, sequenced in a study of blood T cells in healthy people across ages. Then a second PCR, running about 7 to 11 cycles, was carried out with a sample-barcoded 5' primer and a J-beta primer mix. TCRdb analysed the 5' RACE reads with MiXCR anew, one entry per CDR3 protein. This sample has about 720,000 distinct CDR3 sequences, with about a fifth found just once. Material for sequencing was blood. The origin of the receptors is a man between 70 and 80 years old in good health.

This clonotype was found a few times. The chain joins TRBV5-1 to TRBJ2-1, with D possibly TRBD1 on 6 matching bases. The last part of the DNA fits TRBJ2-7 better; the J call may be wrong. Germline assignment: CDR1 SGHRS and CDR2 YFSETQ. This CDR3 is built from 15 residues. The CDR3 region is CASSPLAQGDSEQYF. The CDR3, as DNA: TGCGCCAGCAGCCCCCTGGCACAGGGCGATTCAGAGCAGTACTTC.

This clonotype was picked up a small number of times. The chain couples TRBV12-3 or TRBV12-4 to TRBJ2-1, with TRBD1 identical over 9 bases. Unmatched junction bases numbered 12, after V lost 6 bases and J lost 9 bases. The CDR3 covers 15 residues. CDR3 sequence reads: CASSSTGGAFGEQFF. DNA of the CDR3: TGTGCCAGCAGCTCAACAGGGGGCGCGTTCGGTGAGCAGTTCTTC.

The rearrangement links TRBV28 to TRBJ2-7; D gene unclear. Trimming removed 6 bases from V and 6 bases from J, with 12 bases in between. CDR1 and CDR2 (germline): MDHEN, SYDVKM. The CDR3 totals 12 residues. The CDR3 nucleotides are TGTGCCAGCAGCACCGAAGGTTTCGAGCAGTACTTC. Its protein is CASSTEGFEQYF.

This chain links TRBV4-3 with TRBJ2-5; 8 nucleotides line up with TRBD2. The tail of the sequence fits TRBJ2-1 better, so the J call may be wrong. CDR1 and CDR2 (germline): LGHNA, YSLEER. This CDR3 comprises 15 residues. CDR3 nucleotide sequence: TGCGCCAGCAGCCAAGATTCGGGAGGGCCGAATGAGCAGTTCTTC. Translated, it gives CASSQDSGGPNEQFF.

This clonotype was seen ten or more times. This chain uses TRBV20-1 with TRBJ2-2, with 11 bases identical to TRBD2. Trimming cost V 3 bases and J 7 bases; bases outside gene matches: 7. The CDR3 extends over 15 amino acids. The V gene's germline CDR1 is DFQATT and CDR2 SNEGSKA (reference sequence). Written as DNA, the CDR3 is TGCAGTGCTAGGAGGTGGCTAGCGGGAGGCGGGGAGCTGTTTTTT. Amino acid sequence: CSARRWLAGGGELFF.

This clonotype was picked up a small number of times. The chain uses TRBV7-2 and TRBJ2-5; D ambiguous. The DNA matches TRBJ2-1 better at its end, which makes the J call doubtful. The CDR3 is 12 residues long. The germline V gene encodes CDR1 SGHTA and CDR2 FQGNSA. CDR3 sequence reads: CASSRASHEQFF. The DNA of the CDR3 is TGTGCCAGCAGCCGCGCCAGTCATGAGCAGTTCTTC.

The V call is TRBV7-2, the J call TRBJ2-7; TRBD1 might be the D (6 bases). Trimming pared 0 bases from V and 3 bases from J, leaving 12 bases between. This CDR3 region has 15 residues. From germline, CDR1 is SGHTA and CDR2 FQGNSA. In DNA form, the CDR3 reads TGTGCCAGCAGCTTAGCGCCACAGGGATTCTACGAGCAGTACGTC. As protein: CASSLAPQGFYEQYV.

The rearrangement uses TRBV6-7 and TRBJ1-2, with D unclear. TRBV6-7 is an ORF for which the function is uncertain. The V gene lost 6 bases and the J gene lost 4 bases, with 12 bases spanning the gap. The CDR3 totals 13 residues. The CDR3 region has the DNA TGTGCCAGCAGCCTGACGCGCATCTATGGCTACACCTTC. Translating it yields CASSLTRIYGYTF.

Of note for this clonotype: Because the CDR3 is missing its conserved closing phenylalanine or tryptophan, this is likely a read error. The genes are TRBV29-1 and TRBJ1-2; possible D gene TRBD1, 5 bases. The germline V gene has CDR1 SQVTM and CDR2 ANQGSEA. Trimming took 4 bases from V and 3 from J, leaving 9 bases between them. This CDR3 region has 12 residues. DNA of the CDR3: TGCAGCGTTGTTGACAGATACTATGGCTACACCCTC. Protein product: CSVVDRYYGYTL.

This clonotype was counted ten times or more. One end of the junction is discordant with germline, which a read error may explain. The chain combines TRBV5-1 with TRBJ2-3; D uncertain. The germline V gene has CDR1 SGHRS and CDR2 YFSETQ. This CDR3 is built from 12 residues. CDR3 sequence reads: CASSLTRDTQYF. In DNA, the CDR3 is TGTGCCAGCAGCTTGACGAGGGATACGCAGTATTTT. Looking up the rest from reference TRBV5-1 and TRBJ2-3 gives the full variable domain: KAGVTQTPRYLIKTRGQQVTLSCSPISGHRSVSWYQQTPGQGLQFLFEYFSETQRNKGNFPGRFSGRQFSNSRSEMNVSTLELGDSALYLCASSLTRDTQYFGPGTRLTVL.

The chain joins TRBV3-1 to TRBJ1-1, with TRBD1 matching over 10 bases. This CDR3 has 16 amino acids. Germline-derived CDR1 and CDR2 are LGHDT and YNNKEL (reference sequence). Germline trimming cut 1 base from V and 5 bases from J; bases unmatched to any gene: 7. Written as DNA, the CDR3 is TGTGCCAGCAGCCAAGCAGGGACAGGGGCAGGGACTGAAGCTTTCTTT. This codes for CASSQAGTGAGTEAFF.

There are a few counts of this clonotype. The chain uses TRBV3-1 and TRBJ2-1; D call uncertain. The J call may be mistaken, given a closer DNA end match to TRBJ2-7. CDR1 LGHDT and CDR2 YNNKEL come from the germline V gene (reference sequence). This CDR3 is built from 13 residues. The CDR3 DNA reads as TGTGCCAGCAGTGTGGGGTCCACCACGGGGCAGTACTTC. Translating gives CASSVGSTTGQYF.

CDR3 sequence: CASSYVVQGGEQYV. The CDR3 nucleotides read TGTGCCAGCAGTTATGTGGTCCAGGGGGGCGAGCAGTACGTC. The V gene is TRBV6-6, the J gene TRBJ2-7, with D possibly TRBD1 on 7 matching bases. The CDR3 is 14 residues long. V was clipped by 3 bases and J by 6 bases, with 15 bases between them. CDR1 and CDR2 from the germline V gene are MNHNY and SVGAGI (reference sequence).

The chain is built from TRBV7-2 and TRBJ2-1; 10 bases align to TRBD1. Germline CDR1 is SGHTA and CDR2 is FQGNSA. V gave up 2 bases and J gave up 5 bases; unmatched junction bases: 6. The CDR3 is 16 amino acids. CDR3 protein: CASSLLRDRGNNEQFF. CDR3 sequence (DNA): TGTGCCAGCAGCTTACTCCGGGACAGGGGCAACAATGAGCAGTTCTTC.

The chain links TRBV12-3 or TRBV12-4 to TRBJ2-1; 8 nucleotides match TRBD2. The CDR3 covers 17 residues. V was pared by 0 bases and J by 0 bases, with 4 bases of the junction left unmatched. For the CDR3, the DNA is TGTGCCAGCAGTTTAGCGCGAGCGGGGGCCTCCTACAATGAGCAGTTCTTC. Its protein product is CASSLARAGASYNEQFF.

The chain has TRBV12-3 or TRBV12-4 and TRBJ1-1; maybe TRBD1 (6 bases). V gave up 3 bases and J gave up 6 bases, with 11 bases separating them. This CDR3 has 13 residues. In nucleotides, the CDR3 is TGTGCCAGCAGTTTTGGGGGCAGGTCTGAAGCTTTCTTT. It specifies CASSFGGRSEAFF.

This clonotype was seen a handful of times. The chain's CDR3 is CASSQRVTTNEKLFF. CDR3 nucleotides: TGTGCCAGCAGCCAGAGAGTGACAACTAATGAAAAACTGTTTTTT. This rearrangement joins TRBV3-1 to TRBJ1-4; D remains ambiguous. Germline V lookup: CDR1 LGHDT, CDR2 YNNKEL (reference sequence). This CDR3 spans 15 amino acids. Trimming took off 3 bases at V and 0 bases at J, with 8 bases between the two ends.

This chain connects TRBV4-3 to TRBJ1-2; D uncertain. V was pared by 1 base and J by 6 bases, with 15 bases between. Per the germline V gene, CDR1 is LGHNA and CDR2 is YSLEER. The CDR3 has 15 residues. In nucleotides, the CDR3 is TGCGCCAGCAGCCAAGGTTCCGGGATCGGGGATGGCTACACCTTC. Protein sequence: CASSQGSGIGDGYTF.

This clonotype was seen a few times. V and J are TRBV12-3 or TRBV12-4 and TRBJ2-5; 15 bases match TRBD2. Germline trimming cut 3 bases from V and 2 bases from J; bases unmatched to any gene: 4. The CDR3 totals 17 residues. The CDR3 DNA is TGTGCCAGCAGTTTTAGCGGACTAGCGGGGGGGCAAGAGACCCAGTACTTC. Protein product: CASSFSGLAGGQETQYF.

In DNA form, the CDR3 reads TGTGCCAGCAGTGGTAGCGGGGGGCGTTTAGGTACGCAGTATTTT. It is translated as CASSGSGGRLGTQYF. The chain employs TRBV6-1 and TRBJ2-3; TRBD2 matches at 10 bases. V was pared by 4 bases and J by 8 bases, with 9 bases of the junction left unmatched. Germline V gene data show CDR1 as MNHNS and CDR2 as SASEGT. This CDR3 is built from 15 residues.

The chain combines TRBV12-3 or TRBV12-4 with TRBJ2-3; D possibly corresponds to TRBD1 (6 bases). Trimming shortened V by 5 bases and J by 2 bases, and 11 bases separated the two germline ends. There are 14 residues in the CDR3. CDR3 DNA: TGTGCCAGCAGTCTCGGGACACTCACAGATACGCAGTATTTT. This translates into CASSLGTLTDTQYF.

The chain recombines TRBV29-1 with TRBJ2-2; D unresolved. This CDR3 spans 13 amino acids. The germline gives CDR1 SQVTM, CDR2 ANQGSEA. With 1 base removed from V and 4 bases from J, the gap between germline ends came to 7 bases. CDR3 nucleotide sequence: TGCAGCGTTGAAGGCCCGGGCACCGGGGAGCTGTTTTTT. Amino acids: CSVEGPGTGELFF.

This clonotype was picked up many times. The chain carries TRBV20-1 and TRBJ2-5; no firm D call. Trimming pared 1 base from V and 7 bases from J, leaving 7 bases between. Germline V gene sequence: CDR1 DFQATT, CDR2 SNEGSKA (reference sequence). The CDR3 spans 11 residues. The CDR3: CSARVAGTQYF. The CDR3 DNA reads TGCAGTGCTAGAGTTGCCGGGACCCAGTACTTC.

This CDR3 is CASSVEGRFRTGELFF. The CDR3 DNA is TGTGCCAGCTCTGTGGAGGGGAGGTTTAGGACCGGGGAGCTGTTTTTT. The V and J genes are TRBV12-3 or TRBV12-4 and TRBJ2-2; maybe TRBD2 (6 bases). CDR3 length equals 16 residues. V was cut by 8 bases and J by 5 bases, with 21 bases left in between.

CDR3 DNA sequence: TGCGCCAGCAGCCAAGATCCCGGGGATAACTATGGCTACACCTTC. Amino acids: CASSQDPGDNYGYTF. The J gene is TRBJ1-2, the V gene TRBV4-3; no clear D gene. Germline lookup yields CDR1 LGHNA and CDR2 YSLEER. The CDR3 is 15 amino acids. V lost 0 bases and J 1 base, leaving 9 bases between the germline ends.

The chain has TRBV7-2 and TRBJ2-5; D is perhaps TRBD2 (6 bases). V lost 2 bases to trimming and J lost 3 bases, with 13 bases between them. The CDR3 covers 15 residues. CDR1 SGHTA and CDR2 FQGNSA come from the germline V gene. CDR3 coding DNA: TGTGCCAGCAGCTTAATCTTCCAGCGGGAAGAGACCCAGTACTTC. This encodes CASSLIFQREETQYF. Supplemented by reference TRBV7-2 and TRBJ2-5, the full variable domain reads GAGVSQSPSNKVTEKGKDVELRCDPISGHTALYWYRQSLGQGLEFLIYFQGNSAPDKSGLPSDRFSAERTGGSVSTLTIQRTQQEDSAVYLCASSLIFQREETQYFGPGTRLLVL.

This chain joins TRBV28 and TRBJ2-3; TRBD1 aligns across 9 bases. The length of the CDR3 is 16 residues. Trimming cost V 2 bases and J 0 bases; bases outside gene matches: 3. The germline V gene has CDR1 MDHEN and CDR2 SYDVKM. CDR3 sequence: CASSLTGGSSTDTQYF. The CDR3 DNA reads as TGTGCCAGCAGTTTAACAGGGGGCTCTAGCACAGATACGCAGTATTTT.

For the CDR3, the DNA is TGTGCCAGCAAGCCAGGCCGACACACCGGGGAGCTGTTTTTT. Translation gives CASKPGRHTGELFF. The chain has TRBV28 and TRBJ2-2; D is uncertain. Trimming removed 7 bases at V and 3 bases at J, with 12 bases between. CDR3 size: 14 residues. The germline gives CDR1 MDHEN, CDR2 SYDVKM. Using reference TRBV28 and TRBJ2-2 for the parts outside the CDR3, the full variable domain is DVKVTQSSRYLVKRTGEKVFLECVQDMDHENMFWYRQDPGLGLRLIYFSYDVKMKEKGDIPEGYSVSREKKERFSLILESASTNQTSMYLCASKPGRHTGELFFGEGSRLTVL.

This clonotype was observed a handful of times. The rearrangement links TRBV21-1 to TRBJ2-3; the tabulated D call, TRBD1, remains unverified against the DNA. TRBV21-1 represents a pseudogene. This CDR3 spans 17 amino acids. This chain's CDR3 is CASSKYWAITGTDTQYF. In DNA, the CDR3 is TGTGCCAGCAGCAAATATTGGGCGATAACAGGCACAGATACGCAGTATTTT.